This entry describes one TCR beta chain. Its antigen is still unknown. This entry comes from a study of cytomegalovirus exposure and HLA in healthy donors. Notes on the study in general: In the 130 or so validation repertoires, about 94% of cluster scores exceeded 0, per a later analysis.

Only in-frame clones appear in the TCRdb table, and some are missing; sequencing was by immunoSEQ multiplex PCR. The sample carries more than 250,000 clones, around 91% recorded once. The sequence came from a woman aged 25 to 45 in good health and CMV-seronegative. Sequences were obtained from PBMCs.

The CDR3 here is CASSQVGTSASYEQYF. The CDR3 nucleotides are TGTGCCAGCAGCCAAGTAGGGACTAGCGCCTCCTACGAGCAGTACTTC. The genes are TRBV4-2 and TRBJ2-7, with TRBD2 matching 10 bases. The CDR3 has 16 amino acids. Germline V gives CDR1 LGHNA, CDR2 YNFKEQ. V trimming: 1 base; J trimming: 0 bases; junction bases outside the gene matches: 3.